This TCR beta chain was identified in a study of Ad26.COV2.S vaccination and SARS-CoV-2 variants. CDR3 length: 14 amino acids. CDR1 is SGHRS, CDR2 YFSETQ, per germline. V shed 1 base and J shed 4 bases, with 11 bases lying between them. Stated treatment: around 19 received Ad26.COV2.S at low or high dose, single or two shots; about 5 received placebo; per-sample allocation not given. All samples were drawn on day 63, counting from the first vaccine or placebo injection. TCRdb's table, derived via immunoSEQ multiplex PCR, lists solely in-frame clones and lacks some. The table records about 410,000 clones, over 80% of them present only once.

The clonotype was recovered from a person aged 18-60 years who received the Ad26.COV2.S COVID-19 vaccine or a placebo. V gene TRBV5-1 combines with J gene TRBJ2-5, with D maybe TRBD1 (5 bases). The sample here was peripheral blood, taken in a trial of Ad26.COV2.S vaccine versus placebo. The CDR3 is CASSLLGVGETQYF. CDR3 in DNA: TGCGCCAGCAGCTTGTTAGGGGTTGGAGAGACCCAGTACTTC.